This TCR beta chain was profiled in a study of cytomegalovirus exposure and HLA in healthy donors. The study ran its PCR with 60 Vbeta and 13 Jbeta primers. This table comes from immunoSEQ multiplex PCR, and its TCRdb copy is limited to in-frame clones, with some not included. The sample comprises some 150,000 clones, 80% of which are singletons, and roughly 1.3% rests with the top ten. The germline CDR1 and CDR2 sequences are SGHTA and FQGTGA. The V gene end was trimmed by 2 bases and the J gene end by 10 bases; junction bases not matched to a gene: 3. CDR3 size: 13 residues. Sequencing was carried out using PBMCs. The receptor was isolated from a woman between 45 and 60 years old in good health and CMV-seronegative. The chain couples TRBV7-3 to TRBJ2-1; TRBD2 aligns across 9 bases. The CDR3 sequence is CASSLAGGREQFF. CDR3 sequence (DNA): TGTGCCAGCAGCTTAGCGGGAGGGAGAGAGCAGTTCTTC.